This T cell receptor (beta chain) was sequenced for a study of technical replicates of blood from a handful of donors. Sequencing used immunoSEQ multiplex PCR; TCRdb keeps in-frame clones, though not all of them. Among 70,000 to 95,000 clones listed, 95% to 98% were seen once. The source material was T cells isolated from PBMCs. The sequence was obtained from a human donor in good health.

The CDR3 region has the DNA TGTGCCAGCATCCAGCCGGGGGGTTACAATGAGCAGTTCTTC. This sequence encodes CASIQPGGYNEQFF. The rearrangement joins TRBV6-5 to TRBJ2-1; TRBD2 agrees at 7 bases. The germline gives CDR1 MNHEY, CDR2 SVGAGI. The CDR3 covers 14 residues. V was pared by 7 bases and J by 4 bases, with 7 bases of the junction left unmatched.